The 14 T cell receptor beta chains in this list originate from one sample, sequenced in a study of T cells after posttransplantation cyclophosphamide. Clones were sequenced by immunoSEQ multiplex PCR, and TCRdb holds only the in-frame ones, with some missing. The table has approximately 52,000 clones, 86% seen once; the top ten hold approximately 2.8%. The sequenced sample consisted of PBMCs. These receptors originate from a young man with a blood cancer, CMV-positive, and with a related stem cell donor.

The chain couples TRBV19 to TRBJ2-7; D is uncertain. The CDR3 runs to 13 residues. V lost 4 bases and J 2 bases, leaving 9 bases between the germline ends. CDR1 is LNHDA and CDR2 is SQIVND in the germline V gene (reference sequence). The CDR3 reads CASSRALPYEQYF. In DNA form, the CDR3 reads TGTGCCAGTAGTAGGGCGTTACCCTACGAGCAGTACTTC.

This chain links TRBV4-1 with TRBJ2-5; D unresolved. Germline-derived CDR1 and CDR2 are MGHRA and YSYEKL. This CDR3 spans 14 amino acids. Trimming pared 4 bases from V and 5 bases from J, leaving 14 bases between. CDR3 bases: TGCGCCAGCAGCCCCACTCAGGCGCAGGAGACCCAGTACTTC. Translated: CASSPTQAQETQYF.

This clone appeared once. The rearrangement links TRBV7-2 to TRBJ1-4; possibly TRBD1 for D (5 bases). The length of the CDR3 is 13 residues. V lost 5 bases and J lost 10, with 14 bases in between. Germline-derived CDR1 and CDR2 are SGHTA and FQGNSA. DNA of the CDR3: TGTGCCAGCAGCGCCCGACAGTCAGTAAAACTGTTTTTT. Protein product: CASSARQSVKLFF.

CDR3 amino acids: CSVDRRTGAAGEQYF. The CDR3 region has the DNA TGCAGCGTTGACCGTAGGACAGGGGCTGCGGGGGAGCAGTACTTC. V usage is TRBV29-1 and J usage is TRBJ2-7; 9 bases align to TRBD1. V lost 3 bases, J lost 7 bases, and 13 bases stayed unmatched. The CDR3 contains 15 residues. From germline, CDR1 is SQVTM and CDR2 ANQGSEA.

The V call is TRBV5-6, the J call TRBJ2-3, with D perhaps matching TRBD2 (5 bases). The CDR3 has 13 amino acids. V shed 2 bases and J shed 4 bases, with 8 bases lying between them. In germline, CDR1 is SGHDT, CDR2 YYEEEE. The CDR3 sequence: CASSFSSPDTQYF. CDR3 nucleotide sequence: TGTGCCAGCAGCTTTTCTAGCCCAGATACGCAGTATTTT.

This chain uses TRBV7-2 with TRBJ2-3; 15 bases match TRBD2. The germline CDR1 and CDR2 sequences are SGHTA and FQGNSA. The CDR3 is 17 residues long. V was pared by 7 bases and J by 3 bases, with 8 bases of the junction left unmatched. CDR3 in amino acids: CASNGLAGGPRTDTQYF. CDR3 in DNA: TGTGCCAGCAACGGACTAGCGGGAGGGCCCCGAACAGATACGCAGTATTTT.

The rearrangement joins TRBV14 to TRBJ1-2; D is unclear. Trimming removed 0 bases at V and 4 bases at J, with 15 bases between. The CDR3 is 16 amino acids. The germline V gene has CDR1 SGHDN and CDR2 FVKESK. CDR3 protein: CASSQDPTSIPYGYTF. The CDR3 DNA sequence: TGTGCCAGCAGCCAAGATCCCACAAGTATCCCCTATGGCTACACCTTC.

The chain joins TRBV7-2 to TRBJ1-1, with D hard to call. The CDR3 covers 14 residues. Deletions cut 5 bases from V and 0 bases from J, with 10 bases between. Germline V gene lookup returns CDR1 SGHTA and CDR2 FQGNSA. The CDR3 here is CASSHGSMNTEAFF. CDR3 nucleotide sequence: TGTGCCAGCAGCCACGGTTCTATGAACACTGAAGCTTTCTTT.

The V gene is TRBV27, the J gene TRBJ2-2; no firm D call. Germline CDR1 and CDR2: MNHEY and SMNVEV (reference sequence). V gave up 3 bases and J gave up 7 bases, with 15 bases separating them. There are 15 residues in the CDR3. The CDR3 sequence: CASSFQAMGGGELFF. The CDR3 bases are TGTGCCAGCAGTTTCCAGGCCATGGGTGGCGGGGAGCTGTTTTTT.

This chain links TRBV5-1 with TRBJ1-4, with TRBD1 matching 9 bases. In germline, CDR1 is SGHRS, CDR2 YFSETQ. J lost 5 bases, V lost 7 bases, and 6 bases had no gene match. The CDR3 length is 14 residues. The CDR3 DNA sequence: TGCGCCAGCGGGATAGGGACAGGGAATGAAAAACTGTTTTTT. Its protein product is CASGIGTGNEKLFF.

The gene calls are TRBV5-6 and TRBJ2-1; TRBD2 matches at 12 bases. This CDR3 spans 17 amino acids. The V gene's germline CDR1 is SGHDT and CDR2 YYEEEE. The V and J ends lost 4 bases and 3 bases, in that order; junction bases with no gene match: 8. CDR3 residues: CASSTVPSGRGYNEQFF. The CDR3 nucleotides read TGTGCCAGCAGCACCGTACCTAGCGGGAGGGGCTACAATGAGCAGTTCTTC. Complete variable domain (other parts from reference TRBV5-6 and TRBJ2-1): DAGVTQSPTHLIKTRGQQVTLRCSPKSGHDTVSWYQQALGQGPQFIFQYYEEEERQRGNFPDRFSGHQFPNYSSELNVNALLLGDSALYLCASSTVPSGRGYNEQFFGPGTRLTVL.

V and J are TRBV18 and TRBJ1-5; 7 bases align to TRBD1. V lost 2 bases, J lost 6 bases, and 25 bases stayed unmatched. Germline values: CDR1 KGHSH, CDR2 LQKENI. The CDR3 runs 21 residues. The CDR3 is CASSPISVRKGGQVGFQPQHF. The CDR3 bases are TGTGCCAGCTCACCAATTAGCGTCCGCAAAGGGGGCCAGGTGGGATTTCAGCCCCAGCATTTT.

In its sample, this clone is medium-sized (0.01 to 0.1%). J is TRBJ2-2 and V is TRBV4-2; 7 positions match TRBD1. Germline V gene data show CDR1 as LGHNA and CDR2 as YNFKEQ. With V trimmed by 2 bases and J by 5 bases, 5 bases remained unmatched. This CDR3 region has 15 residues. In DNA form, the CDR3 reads TGTGCCAGCAGCCAAACAGGGGCTTTAACCGGGGAGCTGTTTTTT. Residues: CASSQTGALTGELFF.

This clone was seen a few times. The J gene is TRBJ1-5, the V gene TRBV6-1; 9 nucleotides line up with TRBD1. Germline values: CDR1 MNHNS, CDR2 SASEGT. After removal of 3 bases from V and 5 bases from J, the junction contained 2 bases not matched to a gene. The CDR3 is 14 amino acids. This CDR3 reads CASSEGTGYQPQHF. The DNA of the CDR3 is TGTGCCAGCAGTGAGGGGACAGGGTATCAGCCCCAGCATTTT.